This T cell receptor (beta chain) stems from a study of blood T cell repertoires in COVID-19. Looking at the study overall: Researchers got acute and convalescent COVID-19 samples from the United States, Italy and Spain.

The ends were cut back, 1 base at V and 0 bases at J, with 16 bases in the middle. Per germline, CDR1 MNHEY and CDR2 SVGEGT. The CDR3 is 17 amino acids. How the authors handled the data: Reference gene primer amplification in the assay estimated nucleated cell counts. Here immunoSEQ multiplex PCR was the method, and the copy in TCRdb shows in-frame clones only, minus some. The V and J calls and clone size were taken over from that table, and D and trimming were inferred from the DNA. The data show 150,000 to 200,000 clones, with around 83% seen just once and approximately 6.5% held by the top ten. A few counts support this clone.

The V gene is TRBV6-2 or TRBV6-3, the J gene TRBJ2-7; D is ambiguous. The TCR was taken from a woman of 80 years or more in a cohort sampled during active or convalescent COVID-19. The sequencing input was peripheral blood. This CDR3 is CASSYFEAVSTSYEQYF. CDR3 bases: TGTGCCAGCAGTTACTTCGAGGCGGTAAGCACCTCCTACGAGCAGTACTTC.